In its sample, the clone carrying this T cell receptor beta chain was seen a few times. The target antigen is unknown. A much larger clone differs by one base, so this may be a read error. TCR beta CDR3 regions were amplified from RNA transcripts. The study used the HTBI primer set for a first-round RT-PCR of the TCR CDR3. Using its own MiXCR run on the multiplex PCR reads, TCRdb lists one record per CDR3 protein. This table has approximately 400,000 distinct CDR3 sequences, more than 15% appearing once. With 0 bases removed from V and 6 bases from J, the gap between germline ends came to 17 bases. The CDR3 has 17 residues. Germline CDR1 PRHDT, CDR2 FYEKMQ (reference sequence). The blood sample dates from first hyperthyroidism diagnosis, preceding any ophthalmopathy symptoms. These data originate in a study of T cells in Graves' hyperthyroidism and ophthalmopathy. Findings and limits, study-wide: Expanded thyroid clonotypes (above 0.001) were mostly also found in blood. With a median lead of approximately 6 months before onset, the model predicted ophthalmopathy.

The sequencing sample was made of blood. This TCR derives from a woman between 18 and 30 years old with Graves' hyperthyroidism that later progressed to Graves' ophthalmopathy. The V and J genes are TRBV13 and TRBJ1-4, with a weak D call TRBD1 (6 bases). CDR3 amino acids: CASSLGRGRGADEKLFF. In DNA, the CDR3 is TGTGCCAGCAGCTTAGGCCGCGGACGGGGGGCAGATGAAAAACTGTTTTTT.